This passage covers 11 T cell receptor beta chains from one sample sequenced in a study of OX40 agonist ivuxolimab in advanced cancers. Profiling relied on immunoSEQ multiplex PCR, and the TCRdb table lists in-frame clones only, not all of them. The table has approximately 50,000 clones, about 88% seen once. This material consisted of CD4+ or CD8+ T cells sorted from blood, taken in a trial of the OX40 agonist ivuxolimab. Receptors originate from an adult with an advanced solid tumor such as melanoma, head and neck, liver or kidney cancer.

DNA for the CDR3: TGTGCCTGGGAGTCAGGGCATAATCAGCCCCAGCATTTT. It specifies CAWESGHNQPQHF. This rearrangement joins TRBV30 to TRBJ1-5; the D gene is possibly TRBD1 (5 bases). CDR3 length: 13 residues. Between the trimmed V and J ends, which lost 5 bases and 4 bases, there was a span of 12 bases. The germline gives CDR1 GTSNPN, CDR2 SVGIG (reference sequence).

V is TRBV27 and J is TRBJ2-7, with D perhaps matching TRBD1 (5 bases). CDR1 MNHEY and CDR2 SMNVEV come from the germline V gene (reference sequence). The germline V and J ends were trimmed by 5 bases and 2 bases, with 19 bases remaining between them. This CDR3 region has 16 residues. The CDR3 nucleotides read TGTGCCAGCAGTCAGAGAGGTTTGACAGACACCTACGAGCAGTACTTC. It codes for CASSQRGLTDTYEQYF.

This chain joins TRBV7-9 and TRBJ2-7, with D tentatively TRBD1 (6 bases). Trimming shortened V by 4 bases and J by 7 bases, and 17 bases separated the two germline ends. This CDR3 contains 14 residues. Germline loops: CDR1 SEHNR, CDR2 FQNEAQ (reference sequence). The CDR3 DNA reads as TGTGCCAGCAGCTCGATGGGACACCCGGGGGAGCAGTACTTC. It is translated as CASSSMGHPGEQYF.

This chain links TRBV29-1 with TRBJ1-2, with 7 bases matching TRBD1. The germline V gene has CDR1 SQVTM and CDR2 ANQGSEA. Trimming cost V 5 bases and J 6 bases; bases outside gene matches: 24. This CDR3 is built from 18 residues. The CDR3 loop reads CSVYVTGEEVTGTHGYTF. In DNA form, the CDR3 reads TGCAGCGTTTACGTCACAGGGGAAGAGGTGACCGGGACCCATGGCTACACCTTC.

As for this clone: The junction differs from germline at one of its ends, possibly a read error. This chain joins TRBV7-7 and TRBJ2-1; D remains ambiguous. The CDR3 is 13 amino acids. Germline V gene lookup returns CDR1 SSHAT and CDR2 FNYEAQ (reference sequence). DNA of the CDR3: TGTGCTAGCAGCTTGGGTCAATACAATGAGCAGTTCTTC. Translated: CASSLGQYNEQFF. Drawing the rest from reference TRBV7-7 and TRBJ2-1, the complete variable domain is GAGVSQSPRYKVTKRGQDVTLRCDPISSHATLYWYQQALGQGPEFLTYFNYEAQPDKSGLPSDRFSAERPEGSISTLTIQRTEQRDSAMYRCASSLGQYNEQFFGPGTRLTVL.

The V gene is TRBV2, the J gene TRBJ2-1; tentatively, D is TRBD1 (5 bases). Germline values: CDR1 SNHLY, CDR2 FYNNEI. CDR3 length: 15 amino acids. Trimming cost V 6 bases and J 8 bases, with 20 bases left between them. CDR3 sequence: CASSERRRVGDEQFF. DNA of the CDR3: TGTGCCAGCAGCGAAAGGCGCAGGGTAGGTGATGAGCAGTTCTTC. Full variable domain (remainder filled in from reference TRBV2 and TRBJ2-1): EPEVTQTPSHQVTQMGQEVILRCVPISNHLYFYWYRQILGQKVEFLVSFYNNEISEKSEIFDDQFSVERPDGSNFTLKIRSTKLEDSAMYFCASSERRRVGDEQFFGPGTRLTVL.

This rearrangement joins TRBV13 to TRBJ1-2, with TRBD1 as a possible D gene (6 bases). CDR1 is PRHDT, CDR2 FYEKMQ, per germline (reference sequence). The length of the CDR3 is 16 residues. Trimming took off 1 base at V and 5 bases at J, with 17 bases between the two ends. The CDR3 nucleotides are TGTGCCAGCAGCTTAGAGGGGGTCAGTAGAAAATATGGCTACACCTTC. This sequence encodes CASSLEGVSRKYGYTF.

This chain joins TRBV11-2 and TRBJ2-3, with D possibly matching TRBD2 (5 bases). Per the germline V gene, CDR1 is SGHAT and CDR2 is FQNNGV. V was cut by 1 base and J by 5 bases, with 16 bases left in between. CDR3 length equals 16 residues. In nucleotides, the CDR3 is TGTGCCAGCAGCTTAGGTTTTGTGGGGAGAGGAGATACGCAGTATTTT. This codes for CASSLGFVGRGDTQYF.

The chain recombines TRBV6-5 with TRBJ1-2; D call uncertain. Germline V gene sequence: CDR1 MNHEY, CDR2 SVGAGI. The CDR3 loop spans 14 amino acids. The germline V and J ends were trimmed by 0 bases and 2 bases, with 7 bases remaining between them. The chain's CDR3 is CASSYSPPNYGYTF. DNA for the CDR3: TGTGCCAGCAGTTACTCTCCACCAAACTATGGCTACACCTTC.

A single count supports this clone. The chain links TRBV11-2 to TRBJ2-4, with unresolved D. The V gene's germline CDR1 is SGHAT and CDR2 FQNNGV. This CDR3 has 19 amino acids. V was shortened by 3 bases and J by 0 bases, with 21 bases between the two germline ends. The CDR3 loop is CASSFDGWVPLLAKNIQYF. CDR3 bases: TGTGCCAGCAGCTTCGACGGCTGGGTCCCTCTATTAGCCAAAAACATTCAGTACTTC.

The V and J genes are TRBV4-1 and TRBJ1-1; a weak D match, TRBD1 (5 bases). CDR1 and CDR2 from the germline V gene are MGHRA and YSYEKL. Trimming pared 8 bases from V and 4 bases from J, leaving 11 bases between. CDR3 length: 12 amino acids. The CDR3 bases are TGCGCCAGCGGGTACGGGGGCACTGAAGCTTTCTTT. Amino acid sequence: CASGYGGTEAFF.